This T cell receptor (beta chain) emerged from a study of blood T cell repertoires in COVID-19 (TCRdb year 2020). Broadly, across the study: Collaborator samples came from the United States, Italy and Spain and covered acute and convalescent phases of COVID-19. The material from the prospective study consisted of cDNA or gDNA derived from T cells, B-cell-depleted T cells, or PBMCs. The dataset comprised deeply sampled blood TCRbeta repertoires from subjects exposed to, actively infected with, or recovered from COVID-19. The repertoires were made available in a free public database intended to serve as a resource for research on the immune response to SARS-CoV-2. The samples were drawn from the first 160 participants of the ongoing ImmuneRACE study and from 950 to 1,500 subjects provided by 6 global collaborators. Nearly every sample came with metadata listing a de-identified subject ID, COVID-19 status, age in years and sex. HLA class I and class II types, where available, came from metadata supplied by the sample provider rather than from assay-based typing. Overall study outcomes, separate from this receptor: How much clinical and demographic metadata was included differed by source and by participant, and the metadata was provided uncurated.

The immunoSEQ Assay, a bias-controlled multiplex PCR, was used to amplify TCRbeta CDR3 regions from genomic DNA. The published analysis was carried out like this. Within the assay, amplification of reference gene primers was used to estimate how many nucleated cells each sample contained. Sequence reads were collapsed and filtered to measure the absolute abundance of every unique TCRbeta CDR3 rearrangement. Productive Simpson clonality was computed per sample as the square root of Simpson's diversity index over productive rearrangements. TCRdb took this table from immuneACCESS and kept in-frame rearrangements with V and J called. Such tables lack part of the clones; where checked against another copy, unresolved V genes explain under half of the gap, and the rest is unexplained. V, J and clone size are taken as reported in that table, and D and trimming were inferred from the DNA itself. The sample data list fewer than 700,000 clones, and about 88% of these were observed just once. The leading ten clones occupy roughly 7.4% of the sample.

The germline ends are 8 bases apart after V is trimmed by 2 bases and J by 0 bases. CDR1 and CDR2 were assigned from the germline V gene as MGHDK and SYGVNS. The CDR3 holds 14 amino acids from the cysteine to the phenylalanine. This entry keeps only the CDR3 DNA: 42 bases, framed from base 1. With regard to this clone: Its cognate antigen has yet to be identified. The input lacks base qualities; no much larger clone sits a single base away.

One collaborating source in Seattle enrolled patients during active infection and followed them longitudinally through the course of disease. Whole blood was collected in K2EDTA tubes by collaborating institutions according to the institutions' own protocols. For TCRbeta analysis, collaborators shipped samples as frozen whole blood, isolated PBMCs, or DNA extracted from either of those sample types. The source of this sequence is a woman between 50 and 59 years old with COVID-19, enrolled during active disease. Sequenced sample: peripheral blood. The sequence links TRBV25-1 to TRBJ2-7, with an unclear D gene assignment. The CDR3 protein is CASSEIGSSYEQYF. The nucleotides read TGTGCCAGCAGTGAAATCGGTAGCTCCTACGAGCAGTACTTC.